This TCR beta chain was recovered during a study of cytomegalovirus exposure and HLA in healthy donors. Study in general: Later analysis reported that the roughly 110 validation repertoires shared the platform of the approximately 620 first-cohort repertoires.

The length of the CDR3 is 12 residues. V lost 5 bases and J 4 bases, leaving 9 bases between the germline ends. Germline V gene sequence: CDR1 SGHRS, CDR2 YFSETQ. The protocol was immunoSEQ multiplex PCR, while the TCRdb copy is restricted to in-frame clones and leaves out a portion. The sample consists of roughly 100,000 clones, 85% to 95% of them appearing once. This clone appeared a single time. The sequenced sample consisted of PBMCs. This chain links TRBV5-1 with TRBJ1-1, with no clear D. This TCR was sampled from a woman between 18 and 29 years old in good health and CMV-seronegative. The CDR3 reads CASRALITEAFF. The CDR3 nucleotides read TGCGCCAGCAGGGCTTTGATCACTGAAGCTTTCTTT. Filled out from reference TRBV5-1 and TRBJ1-1, the complete variable domain reads KAGVTQTPRYLIKTRGQQVTLSCSPISGHRSVSWYQQTPGQGLQFLFEYFSETQRNKGNFPGRFSGRQFSNSRSEMNVSTLELGDSALYLCASRALITEAFFGQGTRLTVV.